Listed here are 18 T cell receptor beta chains from one sample, sequenced in a study of beta chain features in type 1 diabetes. Expressed TCRB transcripts got sequenced, as all isolated RNA was reverse transcribed. The method was immunoSEQ multiplex PCR; TCRdb's version includes in-frame clones alone and lacks a portion of them. The profile shows 300,000 to 350,000 clones, roughly 8% of them singletons. The sample consisted of central memory CD4+ T cells from blood. Receptors were obtained from a woman aged 18-29 years in good health.

V is TRBV5-1 and J is TRBJ2-1; 11 nucleotides agree with TRBD2. The V gene end was trimmed by 4 bases and the J gene end by 7 bases; junction bases not matched to a gene: 13. Germline assignment: CDR1 SGHRS and CDR2 YFSETQ. The CDR3 runs to 17 residues. Here the CDR3 DNA reads TGCGCCAGCAGCCATACTAGCGGGAGACCTCAGGGGAATGAGCAGTTCTTC. It yields the protein CASSHTSGRPQGNEQFF.

Written as DNA, the CDR3 is TGTGCCAGCAAGGGACAGAATGATTACGAGCAGTACTTC. Its protein product is CASKGQNDYEQYF. The chain uses TRBV2 and TRBJ2-7; 7 nucleotides agree with TRBD1. The CDR3 consists of 13 residues. Looked up from germline, CDR1 is SNHLY and CDR2 is FYNNEI. Trimming removed 7 bases from V and 4 bases from J; junction bases left unmatched: 7.

This clone was recorded many times. V gene TRBV29-1 combines with J gene TRBJ2-5; the D is unclear. The V gene's germline CDR1 is SQVTM and CDR2 ANQGSEA. The CDR3 has 11 residues. The V end was cut by 5 bases, the J end by 1 base, with 5 bases between. CDR3 DNA: TGCAGCGTTTTAAGCCAAGAGACCCAGTACTTC. It is translated as CSVLSQETQYF.

In its sample, this clone was seen a few times. This rearrangement joins TRBV27 to TRBJ2-1, with D perhaps matching TRBD1 or TRBD2 (5 bases each). Per the germline V gene, CDR1 is MNHEY and CDR2 is SMNVEV (reference sequence). The germline V and J ends were trimmed by 5 bases and 5 bases, with 10 bases remaining between them. The CDR3 is made up of 13 amino acids. CDR3 in amino acids: CASSQGRHNEQFF. CDR3 sequence (DNA): TGTGCCAGCAGTCAGGGACGTCACAATGAGCAGTTCTTC.

This clone was seen more than once but under ten times. The chain combines TRBV11-2 with TRBJ2-1; TRBD1 aligns across 7 bases. Trimming took 5 bases from V and 6 from J; bases not matched to a gene: 4. The CDR3 runs to 13 residues. CDR1 is SGHAT, CDR2 FQNNGV, per germline. The CDR3 here is CASSPDRANEQFF. As DNA, the CDR3 is TGTGCCAGCAGCCCCGACAGGGCCAATGAGCAGTTCTTC.

This clone was counted many times. J is TRBJ1-4 and V is TRBV10-3, with D maybe TRBD1 (6 bases). V gave up 4 bases and J gave up 5 bases, with 11 bases separating them. This CDR3 comprises 14 residues. Germline CDR1 is ENHRY and CDR2 is SYGVKD. This chain's CDR3 is CAISAGGANEKLFF. As DNA, the CDR3 is TGTGCCATCAGTGCCGGGGGGGCGAATGAAAAACTGTTTTTT.

This clone was detected ten times or more. This CDR3 is also generated by other DNA sequences in the sample. V usage is TRBV28 and J usage is TRBJ2-1; D unresolved. The germline V gene encodes CDR1 MDHEN and CDR2 SYDVKM. This CDR3 has 12 residues. Between the trimmed V and J ends, which lost 4 bases and 3 bases, there was a span of 4 bases. The CDR3 DNA reads as TGTGCCAGCAGTTCTAACTACAATGAGCAGTTCTTC. Protein sequence: CASSSNYNEQFF.

This clone was picked up a small number of times. This chain links TRBV28 with TRBJ2-1, with no clear D. The CDR3 is made up of 11 amino acids. Looked up from germline, CDR1 is MDHEN and CDR2 is SYDVKM. The V end lost 3 bases, the J end lost 8 bases, and 5 bases lay between the germline ends. CDR3 sequence (DNA): TGTGCCAGCAGTTTTCTGGATGAGCAGTTCTTC. Its translation: CASSFLDEQFF. The full variable domain, in which reference TRBV28 and TRBJ2-1 provide the parts outside the CDR3, is DVKVTQSSRYLVKRTGEKVFLECVQDMDHENMFWYRQDPGLGLRLIYFSYDVKMKEKGDIPEGYSVSREKKERFSLILESASTNQTSMYLCASSFLDEQFFGPGTRLTVL.

This clone has more than one count but fewer than ten. J is TRBJ2-2 and V is TRBV6-6; no firm D call. Germline V gives CDR1 MNHNY, CDR2 SVGAGI (reference sequence). CDR3 length: 14 residues. Trimming took off 4 bases at V and 4 bases at J, with 10 bases between the two ends. The CDR3 region has the DNA TGTGCCAGCAGTTGGGCCAGCTTCACCGGGGAGCTGTTTTTT. Translation gives CASSWASFTGELFF.

This clone came up a few times. The chain links TRBV7-2 to TRBJ2-1; TRBD2 matches 11 bases. The V and J ends lost 5 bases and 4 bases, in that order; junction bases with no gene match: 16. CDR3 length equals 19 residues. Germline V gene sequence: CDR1 SGHTA, CDR2 FQGNSA. CDR3 residues: CASSPLGLAGGSQYNEQFF. The CDR3 coding sequence is TGTGCCAGCAGCCCGCTGGGGCTAGCGGGAGGTTCCCAATACAATGAGCAGTTCTTC.

J is TRBJ2-7 and V is TRBV5-1; TRBD2 might be the D (6 bases). CDR3 length: 15 residues. The V gene lost 3 bases and the J gene lost 4 bases, with 17 bases spanning the gap. The germline V gene encodes CDR1 SGHRS and CDR2 YFSETQ. Here the CDR3 reads CASSYRLGGAYEQYF. The CDR3 coding sequence is TGCGCCAGCAGCTATCGACTAGGCGGAGCATACGAGCAGTACTTC.

The DNA of the CDR3 is TGTGCCAGCAGCCAAGATCACGGGGGAATCAACACCGGGGAGCTGTTTTTT. This sequence encodes CASSQDHGGINTGELFF. The chain recombines TRBV4-2 with TRBJ2-2, with D possibly TRBD2 on 6 matching bases. CDR3 size: 17 residues. V was trimmed by 0 bases and J by 2 bases, leaving 13 bases between them. Germline V CDR1 and CDR2: LGHNA, YNFKEQ.

Only a few counts were recorded for this clone. V gene TRBV12-5 combines with J gene TRBJ2-1; 11 nucleotides match TRBD1. The germline gives CDR1 LGHNT, CDR2 FRNRAP. Trimming cost V 0 bases and J 5 bases; bases outside gene matches: 15. The CDR3 totals 20 residues. Written as DNA, the CDR3 is TGTGCTAGTGGTTTGGTACTGGCCGGGACAGGGGGGCCCAACAACAATGAGCAGTTCTTC. This sequence encodes CASGLVLAGTGGPNNNEQFF.

This clone was detected only a few times. The V and J genes are TRBV27 and TRBJ1-2; perhaps TRBD1 as D (5 bases). Germline V gene sequence: CDR1 MNHEY, CDR2 SMNVEV (reference sequence). This CDR3 contains 13 residues. V gave up 6 bases and J gave up 7 bases, with 15 bases separating them. This chain's CDR3 is CASRLRQGSGYTF. The CDR3 DNA sequence: TGTGCCAGCAGGCTTCGGCAGGGTAGTGGCTACACCTTC.

The rearrangement uses TRBV5-4 and TRBJ2-5, with 9 bases lining up with TRBD2. The CDR3 is 16 residues long. CDR1 and CDR2 (germline): SGHNT, YYREEE (reference sequence). The trim removed 3 bases at V and 1 base at J, leaving 7 bases unmatched. The CDR3 region is CASSSGSGSPQETQYF. The CDR3 coding sequence is TGTGCCAGCAGCTCCGGTAGCGGGAGTCCCCAAGAGACCCAGTACTTC.

V usage is TRBV5-6 and J usage is TRBJ2-5; D possibly corresponds to TRBD2 (5 bases). V lost 6 bases to trimming and J lost 2 bases, with 14 bases between them. The CDR3 has 14 residues. Germline values: CDR1 SGHDT, CDR2 YYEEEE. The CDR3 bases are TGTGCCAGCAAACCGCGGAGCGGACAAGAGACCCAGTACTTC. Encoded protein: CASKPRSGQETQYF.

The table lists this clone with a few counts. The rearrangement links TRBV10-1 to TRBJ2-7, with TRBD2 matching over 7 bases. Germline assignment: CDR1 WNHNN and CDR2 SYGVQD (reference sequence). The V gene end was trimmed by 6 bases and the J gene end by 3 bases; junction bases not matched to a gene: 17. The CDR3 spans 17 residues. The CDR3 sequence is CASRSLCRRETFYEQYF. The CDR3 DNA is TGCGCCAGCAGAAGTCTGTGTCGGCGGGAGACCTTCTACGAGCAGTACTTC.

The table lists this clone with a few counts. The V call is TRBV6-5, the J call TRBJ2-7; D is ambiguous. The V and J ends lost 2 bases and 3 bases respectively, with 8 bases between them. The germline CDR1 and CDR2 sequences are MNHEY and SVGAGI. The CDR3 extends over 13 amino acids. CDR3 sequence: CASSYGGFYEQYF. The CDR3 DNA sequence: TGTGCCAGCAGTTACGGTGGGTTCTACGAGCAGTACTTC.